This entry is about one T cell receptor (beta chain). Its antigen is unidentified. The sample belongs to a study of shared clonotypes between healthy human individuals. Study outcomes and limitations: Generation probabilities of non-shared clonotypes were lower (relative to those shared by all four donors).

V was trimmed by 2 bases and J by 4 bases, leaving 18 bases between them. The CDR3 is made up of 15 amino acids. In germline, CDR1 is GTSNPN, CDR2 SVGIG (reference sequence). TCRdb's copy holds only in-frame clones and misses some; the assay was immunoSEQ multiplex PCR. This sample carries millions of clones, around 93% of them seen once, and the ten largest clones take roughly 1.8%. Terminally differentiated effector memory CD45RA+ cells were excluded from the naive CD8 cells, which were CD45RO-negative and positively selected for CCR7. The chain employs TRBV30 and TRBJ2-7; D is undetermined. The specimen sequenced was naive CD8+ T cells from PBMCs. This clonotype was obtained from a man between 18 and 35 years old in good health. Some clones in this sample may be carry-over from other donors' samples. DNA for the CDR3: TGTGCCTGGAGTTCCGACCCGGGCAGGTTGTACGAGCAGTACTTC. It specifies CAWSSDPGRLYEQYF.